Listed below are T cell receptor beta chains from one sample, sequenced in a study of shared clonotypes between healthy human individuals. TCRdb's copy holds only in-frame clones and misses some; the assay was immunoSEQ multiplex PCR. Of around 1.6 million clones in the sample, around 98% were seen once. The material sequenced was naive CD4+ T cells sorted from blood. These TCRs come from a man aged 25-45 years in good health. Each CDR3 is given with its conserved first and last residue. The D gene is left open where the match is weak. Not every row has a clone size; where given, it reads once, few, many or a size class.

CDR3 protein	CDR3 DNA	D gene	V gene	J gene	clone size
CASRDTGLEQYF	TGTGCCAGCAGAGACACAGGGCTCGAGCAGTACTTC	NA	TRBV6-5	TRBJ2-7	NA
CASSRLAGGTGELFF	TGTGCCAGCAGCCGACTAGCGGGGGGCACCGGGGAGCTGTTTTTT	TRBD2	TRBV11-1	TRBJ2-2	NA
CASSLGRDRNTEAFF	TGTGCCAGCAGCTTGGGACGGGACAGGAACACTGAAGCTTTCTTT	TRBD1	TRBV5-4	TRBJ1-1	NA
CASSPARQETQYF	TGTGCCAGCTCACCTGCGCGCCAAGAGACCCAGTACTTC	NA	TRBV18	TRBJ2-5	once
CASSVSAPQETQYF	TGTGCCAGCAGCGTATCCGCCCCCCAAGAGACCCAGTACTTC	NA	TRBV9	TRBJ2-5	NA
CASTAHNEQFF	TGTGCCAGCACCGCACACAATGAGCAGTTCTTC	NA	TRBV25-1	TRBJ2-1	NA
CASSGGEDSYNEQFF	TGTGCCAGCAGCGGAGGAGAGGACTCCTACAATGAGCAGTTCTTC	NA	TRBV5-4	TRBJ2-1	NA
CASSLALGRARDNEQFF	TGTGCCAGCAGCTTAGCGCTGGGGAGGGCTAGGGACAATGAGCAGTTCTTC	TRBD2	TRBV7-9	TRBJ2-1	NA
CASSTNSGRLTPGELFF	TGTGCCAGCTCCACCAACAGCGGGAGGCTTACACCCGGGGAGCTGTTTTTT	TRBD2	TRBV18	TRBJ2-2	NA
CASSLGSGRKDYTF	TGCGCCAGCAGCTTGGGATCTGGCCGTAAGGACTACACCTTC	NA	TRBV5-1	TRBJ1-2	NA
CASSLSGASYEQYF	TGTGCCAGCAGCTTGTCCGGGGCCTCCTACGAGCAGTACTTC	NA	TRBV5-6	TRBJ2-7	NA
CASSLVVGSGANVLTF	TGCGCCAGCAGCTTGGTAGTGGGCTCTGGGGCCAACGTCCTGACTTTC	NA	TRBV5-1	TRBJ2-6	NA
CASSLGAGGGSNQPQHF	TGTGCCAGCAGCTTAGGGGCAGGGGGAGGCAGCAATCAGCCCCAGCATTTT	TRBD1	TRBV7-6	TRBJ1-5	NA
CASSSRLAGKSYNEQFF	TGTGCCAGCAGCTCCAGACTAGCGGGAAAATCTTACAATGAGCAGTTCTTC	TRBD2	TRBV7-3	TRBJ2-1	NA
CASSVEGLAGVGNEQFF	TGTGCCAGCAGCGTAGAGGGACTAGCGGGAGTGGGGAATGAGCAGTTCTTC	TRBD2	TRBV9	TRBJ2-1	NA
CASSIGPSVPETQYF	TGTGCCAGTAGTATTGGCCCCAGTGTGCCAGAGACCCAGTACTTC	NA	TRBV19	TRBJ2-5	NA
CASSLAGGLNEQYF	TGCGCCAGCAGCTTGGCAGGGGGCCTGAACGAGCAGTACTTC	TRBD1	TRBV5-1	TRBJ2-7	NA
CASSELGQGKSNQPQHF	TGTGCCAGCAGTGAACTCGGACAGGGGAAAAGCAATCAGCCCCAGCATTTT	TRBD1	TRBV28	TRBJ1-5	NA
CASSPRLAGETGELFF	TGTGCCAGCAGTCCCAGGCTAGCGGGAGAAACCGGGGAGCTGTTTTTT	TRBD2	TRBV7-2	TRBJ2-2	NA
CASSPRTSLSAQYF	TGTGCCAGCAGTCCGCGGACCTCCCTTTCGGCGCAGTATTTT	NA	TRBV6-5	TRBJ2-3	NA
CASSLSGSETQYF	TGTGCCAGCAGCTTGTCAGGTAGCGAGACCCAGTACTTC	NA	TRBV5-4	TRBJ2-5	NA
CASLMTRGTGGKSGELFF	TGTGCCAGCCTAATGACACGCGGGACAGGGGGCAAATCCGGGGAGCTGTTTTTT	TRBD1	TRBV19	TRBJ2-2	once
CASSLTGGTEAFF	TGTGCCAGCAGTCTAACAGGGGGCACTGAAGCTTTCTTT	TRBD1	TRBV6-5	TRBJ1-1	NA
CASSPIGGDEQYF	TGTGCCAGCAGCCCTATTGGGGGGGACGAGCAGTACTTC	TRBD2	TRBV27	TRBJ2-7	NA
CASSPSRQGQTEAFF	TGTGCCAGCTCACCGTCACGACAGGGGCAGACTGAAGCTTTCTTT	TRBD1	TRBV18	TRBJ1-1	NA
CASSYSGAYEQYF	TGTGCCAGCAGTTACTCCGGGGCCTACGAGCAGTACTTC	NA	TRBV6-5	TRBJ2-7	NA
CASSVVDRGRINTEAFF	TGTGCCAGCAGCGTAGTCGACAGGGGGCGGATTAACACTGAAGCTTTCTTT	TRBD1	TRBV9	TRBJ1-1	NA
CASSSGRAGTDTQYF	TGTGCCAGCAGCTCAGGGAGGGCCGGGACAGATACGCAGTATTTT	TRBD2	TRBV6-1	TRBJ2-3	NA